The 2 T cell receptor beta chains below were found in one sample sequenced in a study of blood T cell repertoires in COVID-19. Libraries were prepared by immunoSEQ multiplex PCR; TCRdb keeps only in-frame clonotypes and omits some of them. The data contain some 59,000 clones, about four fifths of them seen just once; the ten biggest clones take up 15% to 20%. Sequenced: peripheral blood. These TCRs come from a man younger than 45 with COVID-19, enrolled during active disease.

The chain couples TRBV28 to TRBJ2-5, with D possibly being TRBD1 (6 bases). The V and J ends lost 10 bases and 1 base respectively, with 16 bases between them. The germline CDR1 and CDR2 sequences are MDHEN and SYDVKM. CDR3 length: 14 residues. CDR3 protein: CATQPPGVQETQYF. The CDR3 DNA follows: TGTGCCACCCAACCTCCAGGGGTCCAAGAGACCCAGTACTTC. The variable domain in full, with the rest retrieved from reference TRBV28 and TRBJ2-5, is DVKVTQSSRYLVKRTGEKVFLECVQDMDHENMFWYRQDPGLGLRLIYFSYDVKMKEKGDIPEGYSVSREKKERFSLILESASTNQTSMYLCATQPPGVQETQYFGPGTRLLVL.

The rearrangement links TRBV6-5 to TRBJ1-1, with 7 bases matching TRBD1. CDR3 length: 13 residues. CDR1 is MNHEY, CDR2 SVGAGI, per germline. After removal of 6 bases from V and 8 bases from J, the junction contained 9 bases not matched to a gene. The CDR3 DNA reads TGTGCCAGCAGCGCAACAGGGGCGGCGGAAGCTTTCTTT. The encoded protein is CASSATGAAEAFF.